The 23 T cell receptor beta chains in this list originate from one sample, sequenced in a study of T cells in Graves' hyperthyroidism and ophthalmopathy (dated by TCRdb to 2018 to 2020). The library was obtained by multiplex PCR. TCRdb lists the instrument as Illumina HiSeq 2000. Amplification of TCR beta CDR3 regions was carried out from RNA transcripts. For the first round of RT-PCR on the TCR CDR3, the HTBI primer set was used together with the Qiagen OneStep RT-PCR kit. The public reads were quality trimmed at Q25 with fastp and then assembled into clones with MiXCR by TCRdb, keeping productive beta chains. All rows with the same CDR3 protein become a single entry with the most common DNA and genes. For this sample there are about 380,000 distinct CDR3 sequences; under 20% appear just once. Less than 45% of the sample goes to the ten largest clones. Specimen: blood. Receptors originate from a man aged 18 to 35 with Graves' ophthalmopathy.

The genes are TRBV19 and TRBJ2-3; D is tentatively TRBD1 or TRBD2 (6 bases each). CDR3 size: 15 residues. V lost 5 bases and J 3 bases, leaving 15 bases between the germline ends. Germline V gives CDR1 LNHDA, CDR2 SQIVND (reference sequence). CDR3 residues: CASSWGAGITDTQYF. The CDR3 DNA reads TGTGCCAGTAGTTGGGGGGCCGGGATTACAGATACGCAGTATTTT.

This sequence joins TRBV6-2 or TRBV6-3 and TRBJ2-7; 9 bases match TRBD2. This CDR3 is 16 amino acids long. V was clipped by 3 bases and J by 4 bases; unmatched bases: 10. Germline CDR1 MNHEY, CDR2 SVGEGT. The DNA for the CDR3 is TGTGCCAGCAGTTATCAGCGGGGGGCGATCCCGTACGAGCAGTACTTC. It yields the protein CASSYQRGAIPYEQYF.

This clonotype was seen more than once but under ten times. The CDR3 DNA sequence: TGTGCCAGCAGCTCTGGGACAGGGTCGGGCATTCAGTACTTC. Translation gives CASSSGTGSGIQYF. This chain joins TRBV7-9 and TRBJ2-4; 9 nucleotides agree with TRBD1. The CDR3 spans 14 residues. The germline CDR1 and CDR2 sequences are SEHNR and FQNEAQ (reference sequence). The V gene end was trimmed by 4 bases and the J gene end by 9 bases; junction bases not matched to a gene: 7.

This sequence joins TRBV9 and TRBJ1-1; no clear D. The V gene's germline CDR1 is SGDLS and CDR2 YYNGEE. V lost 3 bases, J lost 4 bases, and 13 bases lay in between. The CDR3 runs to 14 residues. In DNA, the CDR3 is TGTGCCAGCAGCGGGGAAGGGCGCCTCACTGAAGCTTTCTTT. Translated, it gives CASSGEGRLTEAFF.

The genes are TRBV18 and TRBJ1-2; D remains ambiguous. This CDR3 has 15 residues. Looked up from germline, CDR1 is KGHSH and CDR2 is LQKENI. With 0 bases removed from V and 2 bases from J, the gap between germline ends came to 10 bases. The CDR3, as DNA: TGTGCCAGCTCACCACCAGGACGGGAAAACTATGGCTACACCTTC. It translates to CASSPPGRENYGYTF.

This clonotype was seen repeatedly, ten times or more. The chain links TRBV5-1 to TRBJ1-5; possibly TRBD1 for D (6 bases). Trimming pared 4 bases from V and 7 bases from J, leaving 15 bases between. CDR1 SGHRS and CDR2 YFSETQ come from the germline V gene. The CDR3 extends over 14 amino acids. The CDR3 here is CASSLWGAGQPQHF. DNA for the CDR3: TGCGCCAGCAGCCTATGGGGGGCAGGGCAGCCCCAGCATTTT.

V and J are TRBV9 and TRBJ2-5; 8 nucleotides agree with TRBD2. The CDR3 has 19 residues. The V and J ends lost 0 bases and 1 base, in that order; junction bases with no gene match: 14. CDR1 is SGDLS and CDR2 is YYNGEE in the germline V gene. CDR3 region: CASSVVPLSNGGAQETQYF. The DNA of the CDR3 is TGTGCCAGCAGCGTAGTCCCCTTGAGCAACGGGGGGGCCCAAGAGACCCAGTACTTC.

The chain employs TRBV18 and TRBJ1-1, with TRBD1 identical over 8 bases. The length of the CDR3 is 15 residues. Looked up from germline, CDR1 is KGHSH and CDR2 is LQKENI. Unmatched junction bases numbered 4, after V lost 3 bases and J lost 1 base. The CDR3 nucleotides are TGTGCCAGCTCACCGCAGGGGGCCGAGAACACTGAAGCTTTCTTT. This encodes CASSPQGAENTEAFF.

This clonotype was found many times. The chain carries TRBV10-3 and TRBJ1-1, with D maybe TRBD1 (6 bases). This CDR3 is built from 12 residues. Germline loops: CDR1 ENHRY, CDR2 SYGVKD. With 2 bases removed from V and 7 bases from J, the gap between germline ends came to 8 bases. The CDR3 here is CAISEGQLEAFF. The CDR3 coding sequence is TGTGCCATCAGTGAGGGACAGCTTGAAGCTTTCTTT.

In this sample, this clonotype turned up many times. V is TRBV2 and J is TRBJ1-4, with 7 nucleotides matching TRBD1. V gave up 3 bases and J gave up 6 bases; unmatched junction bases: 10. The CDR3 covers 16 residues. Germline V gene sequence: CDR1 SNHLY, CDR2 FYNNEI. The CDR3 spells CASSDQMTGLDEKLFF. The CDR3 DNA sequence: TGTGCCAGCAGTGATCAGATGACAGGGTTGGATGAAAAACTGTTTTTT.

This clonotype was recorded many times. V and J are TRBV13 and TRBJ1-4; 9 bases are a match to TRBD1. This CDR3 region has 13 residues. V was clipped by 5 bases and J by 7 bases; unmatched bases: 2. Germline V gene data show CDR1 as PRHDT and CDR2 as FYEKMQ (reference sequence). As DNA, the CDR3 is TGTGCCAGCAGCCGGGGACAGGGTGAAAAACTGTTTTTT. It translates to CASSRGQGEKLFF. Variable domain in full (rest from reference TRBV13 and TRBJ1-4): AAGVIQSPRHLIKEKRETATLKCYPIPRHDTVYWYQQGPGQDPQFLISFYEKMQSDKGSIPDRFSAQQFSDYHSELNMSSLELGDSALYFCASSRGQGEKLFFGSGTQLSVL.

The gene calls are TRBV5-4 and TRBJ1-2; TRBD1 aligns across 11 bases. Trimming at V came to 4 bases and at J to 2 bases, leaving 7 bases not matched to a gene. Germline CDR1 reads SGHNT; CDR2 reads YYREEE (reference sequence). The CDR3 contains 16 residues. The CDR3 here is CASSPDRGRINYGYTF. CDR3 coding DNA: TGTGCCAGCAGCCCGGACAGGGGGCGCATAAACTATGGCTACACCTTC.

The chain couples TRBV15 to TRBJ1-2; D is undetermined. The V end lost 5 bases, the J end lost 1 base, and 11 bases lay between the germline ends. CDR3 length: 14 residues. The germline V gene has CDR1 LNHNV and CDR2 YYDKDF (reference sequence). The CDR3 DNA sequence: TGTGCCACCAGCGTACAGACGGATAACTATGGCTACACCTTC. As protein: CATSVQTDNYGYTF.

This clonotype was detected only a few times. This chain uses TRBV7-9 with TRBJ1-2; no definite D call. This CDR3 comprises 14 residues. The germline CDR1 and CDR2 sequences are SEHNR and FQNEAQ (reference sequence). Trimming cost V 1 base and J 2 bases, with 8 bases left between them. CDR3 in amino acids: CASSLGAVNYGYTF. CDR3 bases: TGTGCCAGCAGCTTAGGTGCAGTAAACTATGGCTACACCTTC.

This clonotype was picked up many times. The V gene is TRBV12-3 or TRBV12-4, the J gene TRBJ2-1; D might be TRBD1 (6 bases). This CDR3 contains 15 residues. With 7 bases removed from V and 2 bases from J, the gap between germline ends came to 15 bases. CDR3 protein: CASTPRDTAYNEQFF. The CDR3 coding sequence is TGTGCCAGCACCCCGAGGGACACAGCCTACAATGAGCAGTTCTTC.

This clonotype was seen only a few times. V and J are TRBV19 and TRBJ2-7; D gene ambiguous. Trimming pared 3 bases from V and 0 bases from J, leaving 9 bases between. The CDR3 contains 14 residues. Germline values: CDR1 LNHDA, CDR2 SQIVND (reference sequence). The DNA for the CDR3 is TGTGCCAGTAGTATCGCACCTGGCTCCTACGAGCAGTACTTC. Protein sequence: CASSIAPGSYEQYF.

As regards this clonotype: An end of the junction does not agree with germline; a read error may underlie this. The V gene is TRBV18, the J gene TRBJ1-1; 7 nucleotides line up with TRBD1. Germline V gene sequence: CDR1 KGHSH, CDR2 LQKENI. The CDR3 consists of 13 residues. The CDR3 sequence: CASSPRQGAETFF. The CDR3 DNA follows: TGTGCCAGCTCACCACGACAGGGCGCTGAAACTTTCTTT.

This clonotype was seen many times. The rearrangement joins TRBV2 to TRBJ1-1, with 8 bases fitting TRBD1. CDR1 and CDR2 from the germline V gene are SNHLY and FYNNEI. The CDR3 is 14 amino acids. V was pared by 3 bases and J by 5 bases, with 5 bases of the junction left unmatched. The CDR3 sequence: CASSDGQGGTEAFF. DNA for the CDR3: TGTGCCAGCAGTGACGGACAGGGCGGGACTGAAGCTTTCTTT.

This clonotype was picked up many times. CDR3 sequence reads: CASSAPRARPTETQYF. CDR3 sequence (DNA): TGTGCCAGCAGCGCGCCCAGGGCAAGGCCGACAGAGACCCAGTACTTC. The rearrangement joins TRBV7-2 to TRBJ2-5; possibly TRBD1 for D (5 bases). V was clipped by 5 bases and J by 4 bases, with 20 bases between them. The CDR3 consists of 16 residues. The germline gives CDR1 SGHTA, CDR2 FQGNSA.

This clonotype was counted many times. This chain links TRBV12-3 or TRBV12-4 with TRBJ1-5; D perhaps matches TRBD1 (5 bases). There are 13 residues in the CDR3. The V end was cut by 5 bases, the J end by 8 bases, with 13 bases between. CDR3 protein: CASSPQGREPQHF. DNA of the CDR3: TGTGCCAGCAGTCCGCAGGGAAGGGAGCCCCAGCATTTT.

Many counts were recorded for this clonotype. J is TRBJ2-3 and V is TRBV2, with D perhaps TRBD1 or TRBD2 (5 bases each). V lost 4 bases to trimming and J lost 0 bases, with 20 bases between them. The CDR3 covers 18 residues. Looked up from germline, CDR1 is SNHLY and CDR2 is FYNNEI. This CDR3 is CASSVPRSGTSSTDTQYF. DNA for the CDR3: TGTGCCAGCAGTGTACCGCGTAGTGGGACGTCTAGCACAGATACGCAGTATTTT.

This chain joins TRBV25-1 and TRBJ1-2, with 9 bases matching TRBD1. The CDR3 contains 14 residues. Germline values: CDR1 MGHDK, CDR2 SYGVNS. With V trimmed by 4 bases and J by 7 bases, 7 bases remained unmatched. The CDR3, as DNA: TGTGCCAGCAGTGCCCACAGGGGGCGGCTTGGCTACACCTTC. It codes for CASSAHRGRLGYTF.

This clonotype has more than one count but fewer than ten. CDR3 sequence (DNA): TGTGCCAGCAGTTTTGGACACCTATACGAGCAGTACTTC. It specifies CASSFGHLYEQYF. V usage is TRBV7-9 and J usage is TRBJ2-7, with D possibly matching TRBD1 (5 bases). CDR1 SEHNR and CDR2 FQNEAQ come from the germline V gene (reference sequence). This CDR3 comprises 13 residues. Trimming pared 6 bases from V and 4 bases from J, leaving 13 bases between.